The 8 T cell receptor beta chains in this list originate from one sample, sequenced in a study of T cell repertoires in cytomegalovirus infection. Each CDR3 protein gets one entry after TCRdb re-called the reads with MiXCR. The sample gives about 220,000 distinct CDR3 sequences, 38% of which show up once; 55% to 70% is in the top ten. Their antigens are not known. Here the sequenced sample was CD8+ T cells from cultured PBMCs, taken from culture after CMV antigen stimulation. The receptor source for this set is a human donor in good health (CMV status not recorded). Some clones in this sample may be carry-over from other donors' samples.

The rearrangement joins TRBV7-9 to TRBJ2-5; D is perhaps TRBD1 (5 bases). V lost 8 bases, J lost 0 bases, and 10 bases lay in between. There are 13 residues in the CDR3. Germline values: CDR1 SEHNR, CDR2 FQNEAQ (reference sequence). The chain's CDR3 is CASDSSYQETQYF. The CDR3 bases are TGTGCCAGCGACAGCTCGTACCAAGAGACCCAGTACTTC.

This clonotype has a single count. The chain joins TRBV7-4 to TRBJ2-3; D gene uncertain. Germline CDR1 reads SGHVT; CDR2 reads SQSDAQ. The CDR3 is made up of 15 amino acids. The CDR3 is CPNSVAGSPADTQYF. The CDR3 DNA is TGTCCCAACAGCGTAGCTGGAAGTCCCGCAGATACGCAGTATTTT.

This clonotype was picked up a small number of times. The chain joins TRBV5-5 to TRBJ2-1; 13 bases are shared with TRBD2. Germline values: CDR1 SGHKS, CDR2 YYEKEE (reference sequence). The CDR3 has 19 residues. V trimming: 3 bases; J trimming: 2 bases; junction bases outside the gene matches: 11. Written as DNA, the CDR3 is TGTGCCAGCAGCTCTGGGACTAGCGGGACGAGGTATACCTACAATGAGCAGTTCTTC. Protein sequence: CASSSGTSGTRYTYNEQFF.

The chain carries TRBV20-1 and TRBJ2-6; D gene uncertain. Germline V gives CDR1 DFQATT, CDR2 SNEGSKA (reference sequence). This CDR3 spans 17 amino acids. V was pared by 6 bases and J by 1 base, with 19 bases between. This CDR3 is CSAAGRRISSGANVLTF. CDR3 nucleotide sequence: TGCAGTGCCGCCGGCAGAAGGATATCTTCTGGGGCCAACGTCCTGACTTTC.

This clonotype was picked up a small number of times. The chain combines TRBV6-8 with TRBJ2-2; 9 nucleotides line up with TRBD2. Germline V gene sequence: CDR1 MNHGY, CDR2 SAAAGT. V shed 2 bases and J 5 bases; nucleotides not matched to a gene: 6. The length of the CDR3 is 16 residues. CDR3 sequence: CASSYMGGRDTGELFF. CDR3 nucleotide sequence: TGTGCCAGCAGTTACATGGGCGGGAGGGATACCGGGGAGCTGTTTTTT.

V usage is TRBV20-1 and J usage is TRBJ2-5; possible D gene TRBD2, 6 bases. Germline values: CDR1 DFQATT, CDR2 SNEGSKA (reference sequence). V was shortened by 0 bases and J by 5 bases, with 13 bases between the two germline ends. The CDR3 is 14 amino acids. The CDR3 loop is CSARDGPGAETQYF. CDR3 DNA sequence: TGCAGTGCTAGAGATGGTCCGGGAGCCGAGACCCAGTACTTC.

This clonotype came up a few times. This rearrangement joins TRBV9 to TRBJ2-7, with D tentatively TRBD1 (5 bases). The CDR3 has 14 amino acids. Germline lookup yields CDR1 SGDLS and CDR2 YYNGEE. The V gene lost 0 bases and the J gene lost 2 bases, with 9 bases spanning the gap. The CDR3 nucleotides read TGTGCCAGCAGCGTAGAAGGGGTCCCCTACGAGCAGTACTTC. It encodes CASSVEGVPYEQYF.

This clonotype has just one count. V usage is TRBV9 and J usage is TRBJ2-1; D gene uncertain. CDR1 is SGDLS and CDR2 is YYNGEE in the germline V gene. The CDR3 is 12 residues long. The germline V and J ends were trimmed by 3 bases and 4 bases, with 5 bases remaining between them. The CDR3 sequence: CASSDFYNEQFF. In DNA, the CDR3 is TGTGCCAGCAGCGACTTTTACAATGAGCAGTTCTTC.